What follows are 2 T cell receptor beta chains derived from one specimen sequenced in a study of response to subunit inactivated influenza vaccine. TCRdb processed the RT-PCR reads anew with MiXCR; each CDR3 protein has one entry. The profile covers some 600,000 distinct CDR3 sequences, with 12% to 15% appearing a single time and 7.5% to 8% taken by the ten largest. Specimen: PBMCs from blood, collected approximately 15 days before vaccination. The receptors originated from a man aged 45-60 years who received an inactivated influenza vaccine.

V is TRBV11-2 and J is TRBJ2-1; 7 bases are shared with TRBD2. Unmatched junction bases numbered 6, after V lost 3 bases and J lost 4 bases. This CDR3 spans 15 amino acids. CDR1 SGHAT and CDR2 FQNNGV come from the germline V gene. CDR3 sequence reads: CASSFGRGKYNEQFF. The CDR3 coding sequence is TGTGCCAGCAGCTTCGGGCGGGGGAAGTACAATGAGCAGTTCTTC.

This clonotype was detected a few times. The chain couples TRBV6-1 to TRBJ2-7, with a possible D match to TRBD2 (6 bases). Germline-derived CDR1 and CDR2 are MNHNS and SASEGT. The CDR3 has 13 residues. V was clipped by 6 bases and J by 4 bases, with 13 bases between them. CDR3 amino acids: CASRTGDRYEQYF. The CDR3 nucleotides read TGTGCCAGCAGGACGGGGGACCGTTACGAGCAGTACTTC.